The 4 T cell receptor beta chains below come from one sample, sequenced in a study of T cell responses to AZD1222 COVID-19 vaccine. Assay used: immunoSEQ multiplex PCR; TCRdb lists only in-frame clones, some missing. The sample holds tens of thousands of clones, 60% to 80% seen once. This specimen consisted of peripheral blood, obtained 28 days after the second AZD1222 dose. All receptors derive from an adult who received the AZD1222 COVID-19 vaccine.

This sequence joins TRBV6-4 and TRBJ1-2; TRBD1 might be the D (5 bases). Trimming took off 6 bases at V and 7 bases at J, with 15 bases between the two ends. Per the germline V gene, CDR1 is MRHNA and CDR2 is SNTAGT. The CDR3 covers 13 residues. The CDR3 loop is CASSVTENAGYTF. As DNA, the CDR3 is TGTGCCAGCAGCGTGACAGAGAACGCTGGCTACACCTTC.

The rearrangement joins TRBV7-2 to TRBJ2-3; D is perhaps TRBD1 (5 bases). CDR1 and CDR2 from the germline V gene are SGHTA and FQGNSA. The V end was cut by 7 bases, the J end by 1 base, with 18 bases between. The CDR3 spans 16 residues. The chain's CDR3 is CASMDKHGVRTDTQYF. In DNA form, the CDR3 reads TGTGCCAGCATGGACAAGCATGGGGTACGCACAGATACGCAGTATTTT. Full variable domain (outside the CDR3, taken from reference TRBV7-2 and TRBJ2-3): GAGVSQSPSNKVTEKGKDVELRCDPISGHTALYWYRQSLGQGLEFLIYFQGNSAPDKSGLPSDRFSAERTGGSVSTLTIQRTQQEDSAVYLCASMDKHGVRTDTQYFGPGTRLTVL.

A few counts support this clone. Here the CDR3 DNA reads TGTGCCAGTAGTGGGCAAGGGAACACTGAAGCTTTCTTT. This codes for CASSGQGNTEAFF. The chain employs TRBV19 and TRBJ1-1; D is unclear. Germline V lookup: CDR1 LNHDA, CDR2 SQIVND (reference sequence). V shed 5 bases and J shed 1 base, with 8 bases lying between them. The CDR3 consists of 13 residues.

The rearrangement links TRBV2 to TRBJ2-1; D unresolved. V was trimmed by 5 bases and J by 0 bases, leaving 11 bases between them. The CDR3 contains 15 residues. Germline CDR1 and CDR2: SNHLY and FYNNEI. The CDR3, as DNA: TGTGCCAGCAGTAGTCAGACAAGCTCCTACAATGAGCAGTTCTTC. This translates into CASSSQTSSYNEQFF.